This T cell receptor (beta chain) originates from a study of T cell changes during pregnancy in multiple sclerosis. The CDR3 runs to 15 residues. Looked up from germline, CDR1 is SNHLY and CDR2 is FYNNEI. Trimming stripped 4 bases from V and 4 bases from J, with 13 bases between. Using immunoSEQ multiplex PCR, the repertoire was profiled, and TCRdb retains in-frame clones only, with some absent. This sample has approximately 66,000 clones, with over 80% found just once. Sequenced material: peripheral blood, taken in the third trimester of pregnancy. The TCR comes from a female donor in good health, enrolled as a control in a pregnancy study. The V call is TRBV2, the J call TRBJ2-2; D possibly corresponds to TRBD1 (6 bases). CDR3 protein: CASSVYRVLTGELFF. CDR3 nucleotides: TGTGCCAGCAGTGTCTACAGGGTACTCACCGGGGAGCTGTTTTTT.